One sample yielded the 9 T cell receptor beta chains listed below, sequenced in a study of T-cell memory formation after mild COVID-19. TCRdb fed the 5' RACE reads into MiXCR, producing one record per CDR3 protein. Of 450,000 or so distinct CDR3 sequences in the sample, 20% to 25% are singletons; the top ten hold around 13%. Sample: PBMCs or a T cell subset sorted from them (not recorded which). Source of these receptors: an adult woman who had mild COVID-19 (a few samples of this study predate the infection). Cell type and time point are not known.

The CDR3 DNA reads TGTGCCATCAGTGGCGTCGGAGAAGCTTTCTTT. Translated: CAISGVGEAFF. The chain uses TRBV10-3 and TRBJ1-1; D remains ambiguous. Trimming cost V 4 bases and J 8 bases, with 8 bases left between them. The CDR3 spans 11 residues. The germline V gene has CDR1 ENHRY and CDR2 SYGVKD.

On this clonotype: The junction differs from germline at one of its ends, possibly a read error. The rearrangement uses TRBV18 and TRBJ2-7; 9 positions agree with TRBD1. The V gene's germline CDR1 is KGHSH and CDR2 LQKENI. CDR3 length equals 13 residues. This CDR3 reads CASSPRDREAWDF. In DNA form, the CDR3 reads TGTGCCAGCTCACCACGGGACAGGGAGGCTTGGGACTTC.

CDR3 sequence: CASRGLLGELFF. The CDR3 DNA reads as TGTGCCAGCAGGGGACTCCTCGGGGAGCTGTTTTTT. The rearrangement uses TRBV28 and TRBJ2-2; D is perhaps TRBD2 (6 bases). Germline CDR1 is MDHEN and CDR2 is SYDVKM. CDR3 length: 12 residues. Trimming took off 6 bases at V and 7 bases at J, with 9 bases between the two ends.

This clonotype appeared a few times. V gene TRBV15 combines with J gene TRBJ2-3, with 8 bases that match TRBD1. The CDR3 sequence is 13 residues long. The germline V gene encodes CDR1 LNHNV and CDR2 YYDKDF (reference sequence). V was pared by 4 bases and J by 6 bases, with 3 bases of the junction left unmatched. CDR3 coding DNA: TGTGCCACCAGCATTTACAGGGGGGATACGCAGTATTTT. Amino acids: CATSIYRGDTQYF.

The chain has TRBV6-1 and TRBJ1-5; D is ambiguous. The germline gives CDR1 MNHNS, CDR2 SASEGT. The CDR3 extends over 14 amino acids. The germline V and J ends were trimmed by 8 bases and 2 bases, with 13 bases remaining between them. CDR3 amino acids: CASSTGGGNQPQHF. The CDR3 DNA reads TGTGCCAGCTCGACTGGAGGAGGCAATCAGCCCCAGCATTTT.

J is TRBJ2-1 and V is TRBV11-1; D is uncertain. Trimming stripped 3 bases from V and 9 bases from J, with 6 bases between. Germline CDR1 reads SGHAT; CDR2 reads FQDESV (reference sequence). CDR3 length equals 11 residues. CDR3 loop: CASSFNGEQFF. DNA for the CDR3: TGTGCCAGCAGCTTTAATGGTGAGCAGTTCTTC.

V gene TRBV30 combines with J gene TRBJ2-7; no reliable D call. The CDR3 sequence is 12 residues long. Looked up from germline, CDR1 is GTSNPN and CDR2 is SVGIG (reference sequence). V gave up 2 bases and J gave up 3 bases, with 8 bases separating them. CDR3 in DNA: TGTGCCTGGAGTCCCGTACGCTACGAGCAGTACTTC. Amino acids: CAWSPVRYEQYF.

The V call is TRBV9, the J call TRBJ2-1; a weak D match, TRBD2 (6 bases). Germline CDR1 reads SGDLS; CDR2 reads YYNGEE. V gave up 2 bases and J gave up 0 bases, with 12 bases separating them. The CDR3 covers 16 residues. The CDR3 loop reads CASSVTSLDSYNEQFF. For the CDR3, the DNA is TGTGCCAGCAGCGTTACTAGCCTCGACTCCTACAATGAGCAGTTCTTC.

V is TRBV7-2 and J is TRBJ2-1; TRBD2 matches 9 bases. In germline, CDR1 is SGHTA, CDR2 FQGNSA. Unmatched junction bases numbered 21, after V lost 10 bases and J lost 2 bases. The CDR3 extends over 19 amino acids. The CDR3 here is CAIKGGALAGTSPYNEQFF. CDR3 nucleotide sequence: TGTGCCATAAAGGGGGGGGCTCTAGCGGGGACTTCACCCTACAATGAGCAGTTCTTC.